These T cell receptor beta chains were read from a single sample in a study of identical twins. TCRdb re-analysed the 5' RACE reads in MiXCR, keeping a single row per CDR3 protein. Seen here are around 480,000 distinct CDR3 sequences, approximately 14% observed once, and the top ten hold approximately 0.98%. The same data also went into a second study, on yellow fever vaccine responses in identical twins.

Sequenced material: CD4+ T cells sorted from blood. These receptors all stem from a woman between 18 and 29 years old in good health. The CDR3 runs from the conserved cysteine through the conserved F or W. A D gene is named only where the DNA matches it firmly. Size is omitted from some rows. Given values are once, few, many or a class for expanded clones.

v_call	j_call	clone_size	d_call	cdr3_nt	cdr3_aa
TRBV20-1	TRBJ1-4	NA	NA	TGCAGTGCTAGAGGGGCAGCTAATGAAAAACTGTTTTTT	CSARGAANEKLFF
TRBV10-3	TRBJ2-1	many	TRBD2	TGTGCCATCATCGCGGGAGGAGGGGCCTACAATGAGCAGTTCTTC	CAIIAGGGAYNEQFF
TRBV21-1	TRBJ2-2	NA	NA	TGTGCCAGCGGCGGGAGGGCCCCGGTGGAGCTGTTTTTT	CASGGRAPVELFF
TRBV5-1	TRBJ1-1	many	NA	TGCGCCAGCAGCTCAGACGGCATGAACACTGAAGCTTTCTTT	CASSSDGMNTEAFF
TRBV3-1	TRBJ2-3	few	NA	TGTGCCAGCAGCCAAGAGGGAGTAGATACGCAGTATTTT	CASSQEGVDTQYF
TRBV7-9	TRBJ2-1	NA	TRBD2	TGTGCCAGCAGTCCGCGGGGGACCTACAATGAGCAGTTCTTC	CASSPRGTYNEQFF
TRBV20-1	TRBJ2-1	few	NA	TGCAGTGCTTCGCAGGGGGAGCAGTTCTTC	CSASQGEQFF
TRBV20-1	TRBJ1-4	NA	NA	TGCAGTGCTAGAGATTCGGCGGGAAGGGAGGAAAAACTGTTTTTT	CSARDSAGREEKLFF
TRBV7-6	TRBJ2-3	many	TRBD1	TGTGCCAGCAGCCAGGGGGCTAGCTCCCTTTTTGCGCAGTATTTT	CASSQGASSLFAQYF
TRBV20-1	TRBJ2-1	few	TRBD1	TGCAGTGCTAGAGATCCCAGGACAGGGGGCAATGAGCAGTTCTTC	CSARDPRTGGNEQFF
TRBV30	TRBJ2-1	NA	NA	TGTGCCTGGAGTGTACAAGGGGTGATAAGGTACAATGAGCAGTTCTTC	CAWSVQGVIRYNEQFF
TRBV29-1	TRBJ1-4	many	TRBD1	TGCAGCGTTAGACAGGGTTTATATGAAAAACTGTTTTTT	CSVRQGLYEKLFF
TRBV6-2/TRBV6-3	TRBJ2-4	NA	TRBD1	TGTGCCATCAGCCCCGAGGGGGCGTTAGGGTACATTCAGTACTTC	CAISPEGALGYIQYF
TRBV15	TRBJ2-5	NA	NA	TGTGCCACCAGCAACGCCCAAGAGACCCAGTACTTC	CATSNAQETQYF
TRBV3-1	TRBJ2-1	few	NA	TGTGCCAGCAGCCAAGAGGGGACTCTCCACCATGAGCAGTTCTTC	CASSQEGTLHHEQFF
TRBV2	TRBJ2-5	NA	NA	TGTGCCAGCAAAATAAGACAAGAGGGGACCCAGTACTTC	CASKIRQEGTQYF
TRBV5-5	TRBJ2-5	NA	NA	TGTGCCAGCAGCGCGGGGCCGGGGCTGCAAGAGACCCAGTACTTC	CASSAGPGLQETQYF
TRBV29-1	TRBJ1-2	few	NA	TGCAGCGTTGGGCAGGCGCTCTATGGCTACACCTTC	CSVGQALYGYTF
TRBV7-9	TRBJ2-1	many	TRBD2	TGTGCCAGCAGCCGCTACGGCGGGGGGGCTTGGAATGAGCAGTTCTTC	CASSRYGGGAWNEQFF
TRBV4-3	TRBJ2-1	many	TRBD2	TGCGCCAGCAGCCAAGCCACGGGACTAGCATATAATGAGCAGTTCTTC	CASSQATGLAYNEQFF
TRBV9	TRBJ2-7	NA	TRBD1	TGTGCCAGCAGTCCGGGGGGACAGGGGTCCTACGAGCAGTACTTC	CASSPGGQGSYEQYF
TRBV3-1	TRBJ2-7	NA	TRBD2	TGTGCCAGCAGCCAACCCCGGACTAGCGGGGCCTACGAGCAGTACTTC	CASSQPRTSGAYEQYF
TRBV3-1	TRBJ2-1	many	NA	TGTGCCAGCAGCCAAGAGGGAGACGCGCAGTTCTTC	CASSQEGDAQFF
TRBV20-1	TRBJ2-3	many	NA	TGCAGTGCTAGCCACGGCGAAGAGGGCACAGATACGCAGTATTTT	CSASHGEEGTDTQYF
TRBV4-1	TRBJ1-1	once	NA	TGCGCCAGCAGCCAAGAAGCTACAGCGCTCGGGCGTACTGAAGCTTTCTTT	CASSQEATALGRTEAFF